This TCR beta chain was documented in a study of early T cells in non-severe SARS-CoV-2 infection. On the study more broadly: The sequenced material was bulk RNA from unsorted whole blood, and its chains were unpaired. General observations from the study: CD4 and private specificities were missed by VDJdb matching, which favored anti-spike CD8 responses.

The CDR3 consists of 16 residues. V was trimmed by 2 bases and J by 2 bases, leaving 13 bases between them. Germline CDR1 is KGHSH and CDR2 is LQKENI. The sample holds many counts of this clonotype. Its cognate antigen is unknown. Attachment of unique molecular identifiers to individual cDNA molecules was performed. Each CDR3 protein gets one entry after TCRdb re-called the 5' RACE reads with MiXCR. Here the sample spans 70,000 to 75,000 distinct CDR3 sequences, 12% being singletons. The chain has TRBV18 and TRBJ1-5; tentative D call: TRBD1 (5 bases). This TCR was recovered from an adult who was a healthcare worker with PCR-confirmed SARS-CoV-2 infection or an uninfected control (not recorded which). The source material was whole blood. Here the CDR3 reads CASSPMGPGGNQPQHF. CDR3 coding DNA: TGTGCCAGCTCACCAATGGGGCCCGGCGGCAATCAGCCCCAGCATTTT.